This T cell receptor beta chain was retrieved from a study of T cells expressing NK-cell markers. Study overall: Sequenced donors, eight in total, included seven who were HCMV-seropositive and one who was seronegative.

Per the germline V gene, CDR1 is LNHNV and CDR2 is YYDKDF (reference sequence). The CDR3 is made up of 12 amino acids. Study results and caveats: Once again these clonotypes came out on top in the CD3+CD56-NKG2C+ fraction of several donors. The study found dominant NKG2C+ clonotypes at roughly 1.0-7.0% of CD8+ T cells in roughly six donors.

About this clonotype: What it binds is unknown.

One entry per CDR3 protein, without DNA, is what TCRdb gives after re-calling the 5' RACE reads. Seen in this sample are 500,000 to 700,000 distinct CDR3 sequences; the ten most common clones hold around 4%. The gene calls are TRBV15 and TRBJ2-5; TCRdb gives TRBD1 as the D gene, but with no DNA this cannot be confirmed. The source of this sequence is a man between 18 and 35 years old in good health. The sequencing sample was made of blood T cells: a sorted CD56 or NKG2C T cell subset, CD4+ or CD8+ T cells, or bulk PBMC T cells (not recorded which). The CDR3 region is CATRFTGETQYF.